These T cell receptor beta chains were read from a single sample in a study of shared clonotypes between healthy human individuals. Libraries were prepared by immunoSEQ multiplex PCR; TCRdb keeps only in-frame clonotypes and omits some of them. The sample includes more than 1 million clones, around three quarters seen only once; the top ten take approximately 0.5%. The sample comprised memory CD4+ T cells from PBMCs. All receptors come from a man younger than 35 in good health. Some clones in this sample may be carry-over from other donors' samples. Both conserved end residues are part of each CDR3. Each record gives: CDR3 length, J gene, V gene, clone size, D gene, CDR3 DNA, CDR3 protein. D genes are given only for firm matches. Only part of the rows carry a size: once, few, many, or a class if the clone is expanded.

>15|TRBJ2-7|TRBV21-1|NA|NA
TGTGCCAGCAGCAAAAATCCGGGACAGGGGCACGAGCAGTACTTC
CASSKNPGQGHEQYF
>14|TRBJ2-1|TRBV25-1|NA|NA
TGTGCCAGCAGTGCCCGGGGCAGGGGCGATGAGCAGTTCTTC
CASSARGRGDEQFF
>14|TRBJ1-4|TRBV18|NA|NA
TGTGCCAGCTCACCCGACAGCCTTGGTGAAAAACTGTTTTTT
CASSPDSLGEKLFF
>19|TRBJ1-5|TRBV28|NA|TRBD1
TGTGCCAGCAGGGGACAGGGTGGGGATAGGCGGATAGGCAATCAGCCCCAGCATTTT
CASRGQGGDRRIGNQPQHF
>15|TRBJ1-5|TRBV19|NA|TRBD1
TGTGCCAGTAGGACCGGACAGGGTGGCTATCAGCCCCAGCATTTT
CASRTGQGGYQPQHF
>13|TRBJ2-1|TRBV9|few|NA
TGTGCCAGCAGCGGGGGTCCCTACAATGAGCAGTTCTTC
CASSGGPYNEQFF
>11|TRBJ1-4|TRBV28|NA|NA
TGTGCCAGCACCTCTGGTCTGAGGCTGTTTTTT
CASTSGLRLFF
>13|TRBJ1-5|TRBV10-3|once|NA
TGTGCCATCGCCCCCTATAGCAATCAGCCCCAGCATTTT
CAIAPYSNQPQHF
>16|TRBJ2-2|TRBV7-2|NA|TRBD2
TGTGCCAGCAGCATAACTAGCGACAAGAACACCGGGGAGCTGTTTTTT
CASSITSDKNTGELFF
>13|TRBJ1-6|TRBV4-1|NA|NA
TGCGCCAGCAGCCAAGAGATGGGTTCACCCCTCCACTTT
CASSQEMGSPLHF
>15|TRBJ2-2|TRBV19|NA|NA
TGTGCCAGTACCGATGGGAGTTTTGACTCCGGGGAGCTGTTTTTT
CASTDGSFDSGELFF
>14|TRBJ2-7|TRBV27|NA|TRBD2
TGTGCCAGCAGTTCTCGGACTAGCGGGAGTTTTATGGGCTTC
CASSSRTSGSFMGF
>15|TRBJ2-1|TRBV29-1|NA|NA
TGCAGCGCCCTCGGCGGGGTTAGCTCCTACAATGAGCAGTTCTTC
CSALGGVSSYNEQFF
>15|TRBJ2-7|TRBV6-1|once|TRBD2
TGTGCCAGCAGTCCGGGACTAGTCGTTGGCTACGAGCAGTACTTC
CASSPGLVVGYEQYF
>13|TRBJ1-2|TRBV7-8|NA|NA
TGTGCCAGCAGCTTAGCGAGGACAGTTGGTTACACCTTC
CASSLARTVGYTF
>14|TRBJ1-2|TRBV28|NA|NA
TGTGCCAGCAGTTCTGCTGGGGGTAACTATGGCTACACCTTC
CASSSAGGNYGYTF
>12|TRBJ2-5|TRBV5-4|NA|NA
TGTGCCAGCAGCTTGGATAAGGGGGGTCAGTACTTC
CASSLDKGGQYF
>13|TRBJ1-1|TRBV9|NA|TRBD1
TGTGCCAGCAGACAACTTGGACAGGATGAAGCTTTCTTT
CASRQLGQDEAFF
>13|TRBJ1-2|TRBV5-1|NA|NA
TGCGCCAGCAGCTTAGGACAGCTCTATGGCTACACCTTC
CASSLGQLYGYTF
>15|TRBJ1-3|TRBV19|many|NA
TGTGCCGCCTCCCCGGGGGCCACCCCTGGAAACACCATATATTTT
CAASPGATPGNTIYF
>11|TRBJ1-4|TRBV6-1|NA|NA
TGTGCCAGCAGTGAAGACAGGGTAGTATTTTTT
CASSEDRVVFF
>17|TRBJ2-1|TRBV6-1|few|NA
TGTGCCAGCAGTGAAGCTAGGGGGGCCTCTGTCGAGAATGAGCAGTTCTTC
CASSEARGASVENEQFF
>16|TRBJ2-7|TRBV5-6|NA|NA
TGTGCCAGCAGCTTGGCCGCGGCTAGCTCCTCCTACGAGCAGTACTTC
CASSLAAASSSYEQYF
>11|TRBJ2-1|TRBV2|few|NA
TGTGCCAGCAGAGAATACAATGAGCAGTTCTTC
CASREYNEQFF